This TCR beta chain was captured in a study of CD8+ T cells in alopecia areata. Study in general: For treated patients, severity scores reflected the percentage of scalp area affected.

Extracted from the samples, RNA was reverse transcribed into cDNA to serve as the sequencing template. Profiled with immunoSEQ multiplex PCR; TCRdb holds only in-frame clones, not every one. The table shows 64,000 or so clones, with around 45% occurring only once. Treatment described: oral pan-JAK inhibitor, 5-10 mg twice daily. V shed 0 bases and J shed 4 bases, with 11 bases lying between them. This CDR3 contains 14 residues. CDR1 is SGDLS, CDR2 YYNGEE, per germline. The sample was CD8+ T cells sorted from blood, taken at approximately week 37, from a patient treated with tofacitinib. V and J are TRBV9 and TRBJ2-7, with D perhaps matching TRBD2 (6 bases). This clonotype was obtained from a human donor with alopecia areata. This chain's CDR3 is CASSVEEGSYEQYF. Here the CDR3 DNA reads TGTGCCAGCAGCGTAGAGGAGGGAAGTTACGAGCAGTACTTC.